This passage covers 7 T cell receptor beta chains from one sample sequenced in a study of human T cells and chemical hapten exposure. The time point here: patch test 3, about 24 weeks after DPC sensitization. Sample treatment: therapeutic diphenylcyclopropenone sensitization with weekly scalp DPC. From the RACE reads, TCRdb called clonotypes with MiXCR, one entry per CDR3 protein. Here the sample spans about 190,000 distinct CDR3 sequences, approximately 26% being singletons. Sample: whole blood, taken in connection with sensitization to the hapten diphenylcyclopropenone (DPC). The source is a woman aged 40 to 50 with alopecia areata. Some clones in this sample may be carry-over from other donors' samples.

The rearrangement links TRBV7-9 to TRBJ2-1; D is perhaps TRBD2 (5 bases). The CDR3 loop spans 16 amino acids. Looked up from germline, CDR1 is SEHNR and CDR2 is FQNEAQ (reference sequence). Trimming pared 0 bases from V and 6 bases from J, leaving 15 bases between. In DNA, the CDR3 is TGTGCCAGCAGCTTAGCGTCCGGGGTAGAGCGCAATGAGCAGTTCTTC. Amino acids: CASSLASGVERNEQFF.

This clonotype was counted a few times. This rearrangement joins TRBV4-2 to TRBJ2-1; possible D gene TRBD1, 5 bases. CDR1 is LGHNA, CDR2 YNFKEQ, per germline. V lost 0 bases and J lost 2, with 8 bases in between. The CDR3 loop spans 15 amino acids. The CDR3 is CASSQEVQAYNEQFF. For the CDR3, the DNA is TGTGCCAGCAGCCAAGAGGTACAGGCCTACAATGAGCAGTTCTTC.

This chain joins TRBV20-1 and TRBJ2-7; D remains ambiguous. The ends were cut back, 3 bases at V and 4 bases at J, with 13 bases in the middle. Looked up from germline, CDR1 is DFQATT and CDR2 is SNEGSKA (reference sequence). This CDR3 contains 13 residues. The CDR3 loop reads CSASPLTQYEQYF. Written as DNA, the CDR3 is TGCAGTGCTAGCCCCCTTACGCAGTACGAGCAGTACTTC.

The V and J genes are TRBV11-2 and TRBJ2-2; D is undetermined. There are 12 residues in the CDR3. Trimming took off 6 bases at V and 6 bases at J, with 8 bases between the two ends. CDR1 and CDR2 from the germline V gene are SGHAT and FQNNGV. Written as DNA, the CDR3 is TGTGCCAGCAGTTTTCTAGCCGGGGAGCTGTTTTTT. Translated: CASSFLAGELFF.

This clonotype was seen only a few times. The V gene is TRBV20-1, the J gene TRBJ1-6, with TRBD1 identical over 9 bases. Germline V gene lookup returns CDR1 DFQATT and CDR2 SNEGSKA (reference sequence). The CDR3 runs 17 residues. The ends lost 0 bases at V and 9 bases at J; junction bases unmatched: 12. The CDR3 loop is CSARDGRVTGGFSPLHF. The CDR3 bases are TGCAGTGCTAGAGATGGTCGGGTGACAGGGGGATTTTCACCCCTCCACTTT.

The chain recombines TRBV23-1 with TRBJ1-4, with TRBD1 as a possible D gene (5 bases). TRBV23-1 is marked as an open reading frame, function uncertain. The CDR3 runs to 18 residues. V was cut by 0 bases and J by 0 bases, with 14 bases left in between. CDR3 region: CASSQSWGAKATNEKLFF. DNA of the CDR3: TGCGCCAGCAGTCAATCGTGGGGCGCTAAGGCAACTAATGAAAAACTGTTTTTT.

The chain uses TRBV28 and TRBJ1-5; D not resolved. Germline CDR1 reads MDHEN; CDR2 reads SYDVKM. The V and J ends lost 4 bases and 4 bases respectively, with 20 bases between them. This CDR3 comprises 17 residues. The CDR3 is CASSSPGWIGKNQPQHF. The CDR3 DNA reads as TGTGCCAGCAGTTCACCTGGGTGGATAGGGAAGAATCAGCCCCAGCATTTT. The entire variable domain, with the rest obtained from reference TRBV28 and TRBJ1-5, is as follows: DVKVTQSSRYLVKRTGEKVFLECVQDMDHENMFWYRQDPGLGLRLIYFSYDVKMKEKGDIPEGYSVSREKKERFSLILESASTNQTSMYLCASSSPGWIGKNQPQHFGDGTRLSIL.